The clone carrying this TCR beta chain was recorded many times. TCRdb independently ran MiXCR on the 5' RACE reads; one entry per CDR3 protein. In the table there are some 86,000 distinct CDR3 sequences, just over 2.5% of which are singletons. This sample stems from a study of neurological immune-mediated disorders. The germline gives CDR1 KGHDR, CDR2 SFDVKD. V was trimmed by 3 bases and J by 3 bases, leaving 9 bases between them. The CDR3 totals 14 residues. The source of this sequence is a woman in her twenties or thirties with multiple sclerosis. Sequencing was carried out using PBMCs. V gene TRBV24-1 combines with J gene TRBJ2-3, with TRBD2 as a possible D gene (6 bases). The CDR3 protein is CATSDMEGTDTQYF. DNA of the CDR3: TGTGCCACCAGTGATATGGAGGGGACAGATACGCAGTATTTT.